Shown below are 6 T cell receptor beta chains from a single sample sequenced in a study of blood T cell repertoires in COVID-19. Here immunoSEQ multiplex PCR was the method, and the copy in TCRdb shows in-frame clones only, minus some. The sample holds 90,000 to 100,000 clones, approximately 70% seen once. The source material was peripheral blood. These receptor sequences come from a woman aged 55-69 years in a cohort sampled during active or convalescent COVID-19.

The chain links TRBV7-2 to TRBJ1-5; D is unresolved. Per germline, CDR1 SGHTA and CDR2 FQGNSA. The CDR3 runs to 15 residues. The ends were cut back, 1 base at V and 1 base at J, with 8 bases in the middle. CDR3 residues: CASSLESESNQPQHF. In nucleotides, the CDR3 is TGTGCCAGCAGCTTAGAGTCAGAAAGCAATCAGCCCCAGCATTTT.

The chain couples TRBV20-1 to TRBJ2-1; 8 nucleotides agree with TRBD2. The junction had 7 bases not matched to a gene; V was cut back by 3 bases and J by 3 bases. The CDR3 runs to 15 residues. Germline-derived CDR1 and CDR2 are DFQATT and SNEGSKA (reference sequence). CDR3 region: CSASSASGYYNEQFF. The CDR3 DNA sequence: TGCAGTGCTAGTAGCGCTAGCGGGTACTACAATGAGCAGTTCTTC.

The V and J genes are TRBV7-2 and TRBJ2-1, with TRBD2 identical over 7 bases. Trimming cost V 1 base and J 3 bases; bases outside gene matches: 3. The CDR3 contains 15 residues. Germline CDR1 and CDR2: SGHTA and FQGNSA. The CDR3 spells CASSLDGGGYNEQFF. The CDR3 DNA sequence: TGTGCCAGCAGCTTAGACGGCGGGGGCTACAATGAGCAGTTCTTC.

The chain uses TRBV25-1 and TRBJ2-7, with D possibly TRBD1 on 7 matching bases. V lost 4 bases, J lost 2 bases, and 15 bases lay in between. The CDR3 has 15 residues. CDR1 MGHDK and CDR2 SYGVNS come from the germline V gene. The DNA for the CDR3 is TGTGCCAGCAGTGGATCCGGAGGGACAGCCTACGAGCAGTACTTC. This sequence encodes CASSGSGGTAYEQYF.

V gene TRBV20-1 combines with J gene TRBJ2-3; D unresolved. V shed 3 bases and J shed 0 bases, with 13 bases lying between them. From germline, CDR1 is DFQATT and CDR2 SNEGSKA (reference sequence). CDR3 length equals 15 residues. The CDR3 nucleotides are TGCAGTGCTAGTTCCCCCCAGACTAGCACAGATACGCAGTATTTT. It is translated as CSASSPQTSTDTQYF.

CDR3: CASSSRDCRYSNQPQHF. The CDR3 DNA reads TGTGCCAGCAGCAGTCGGGACTGCCGATATAGCAATCAGCCCCAGCATTTT. The chain is built from TRBV21-1 and TRBJ1-5. TRBV21-1 is given as a pseudogene. The CDR3 contains 17 residues.